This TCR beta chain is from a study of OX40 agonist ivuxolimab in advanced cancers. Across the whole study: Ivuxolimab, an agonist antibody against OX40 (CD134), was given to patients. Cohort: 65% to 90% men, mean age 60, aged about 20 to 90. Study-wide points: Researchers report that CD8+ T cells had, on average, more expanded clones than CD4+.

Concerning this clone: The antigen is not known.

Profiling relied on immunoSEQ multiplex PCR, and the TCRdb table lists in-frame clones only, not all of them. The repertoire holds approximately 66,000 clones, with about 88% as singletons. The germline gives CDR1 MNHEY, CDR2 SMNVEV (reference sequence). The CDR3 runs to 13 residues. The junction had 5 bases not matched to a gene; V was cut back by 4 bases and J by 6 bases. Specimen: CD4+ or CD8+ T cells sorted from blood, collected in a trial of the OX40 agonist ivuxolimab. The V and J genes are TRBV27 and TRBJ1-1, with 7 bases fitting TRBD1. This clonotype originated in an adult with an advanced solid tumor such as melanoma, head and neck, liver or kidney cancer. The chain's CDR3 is CASSSYRGAEAFF. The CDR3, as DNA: TGTGCCAGCAGTTCTTACAGGGGCGCTGAAGCTTTCTTT.